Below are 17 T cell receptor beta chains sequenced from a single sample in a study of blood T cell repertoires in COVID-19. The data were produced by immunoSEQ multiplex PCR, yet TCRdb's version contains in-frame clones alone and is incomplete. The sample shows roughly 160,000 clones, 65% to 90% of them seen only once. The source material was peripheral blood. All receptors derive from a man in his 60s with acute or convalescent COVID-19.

The CDR3 bases are TGTGCCAGCAGCCGGGACACGAGAAACACCATATATTTT. Translation: CASSRDTRNTIYF. This sequence joins TRBV7-8 and TRBJ1-3; TRBD1 might be the D (6 bases). V gave up 5 bases and J gave up 5 bases, with 10 bases separating them. CDR3 length equals 13 residues. CDR1 SGHVS and CDR2 FQNEAQ come from the germline V gene.

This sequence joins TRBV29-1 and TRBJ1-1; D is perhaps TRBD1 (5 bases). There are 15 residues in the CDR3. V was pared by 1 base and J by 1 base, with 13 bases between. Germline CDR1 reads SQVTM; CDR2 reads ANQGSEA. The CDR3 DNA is TGCAGCGTTGAAGTAAGGGGTCGCGGGAACACTGAAGCTTTCTTT. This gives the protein CSVEVRGRGNTEAFF.

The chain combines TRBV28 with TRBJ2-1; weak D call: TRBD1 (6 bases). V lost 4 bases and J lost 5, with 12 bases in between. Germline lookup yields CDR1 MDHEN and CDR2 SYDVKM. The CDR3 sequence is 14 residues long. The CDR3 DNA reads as TGTGCCAGCAGTTACAGGGTTGTGGACAATGAGCAGTTCTTC. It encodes CASSYRVVDNEQFF.

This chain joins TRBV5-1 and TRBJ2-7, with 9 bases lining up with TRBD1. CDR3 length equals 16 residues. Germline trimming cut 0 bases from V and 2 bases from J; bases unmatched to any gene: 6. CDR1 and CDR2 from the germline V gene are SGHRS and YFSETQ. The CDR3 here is CASSLEGQGAAYEQYF. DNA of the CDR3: TGCGCCAGCAGCTTGGAGGGACAGGGAGCCGCCTACGAGCAGTACTTC.

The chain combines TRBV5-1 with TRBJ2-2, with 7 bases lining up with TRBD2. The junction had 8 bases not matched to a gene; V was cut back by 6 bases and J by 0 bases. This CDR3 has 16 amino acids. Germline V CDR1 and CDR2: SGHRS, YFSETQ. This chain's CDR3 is CASTDPSGTNTGELFF. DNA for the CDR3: TGCGCCAGCACCGATCCTAGCGGAACGAACACCGGGGAGCTGTTTTTT.

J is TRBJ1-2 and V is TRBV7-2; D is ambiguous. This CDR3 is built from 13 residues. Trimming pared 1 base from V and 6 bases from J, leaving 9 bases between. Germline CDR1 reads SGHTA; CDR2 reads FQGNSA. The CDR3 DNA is TGTGCCAGCAGCTTAGGCGGAACTGATGGCTACACCTTC. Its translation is CASSLGGTDGYTF.

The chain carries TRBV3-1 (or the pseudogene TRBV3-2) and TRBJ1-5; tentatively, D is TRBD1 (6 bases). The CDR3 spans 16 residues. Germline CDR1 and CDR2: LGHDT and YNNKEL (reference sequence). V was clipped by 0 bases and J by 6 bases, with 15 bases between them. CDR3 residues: CASSQEWFQGRQPQHF. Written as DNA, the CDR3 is TGTGCCAGCAGCCAAGAGTGGTTCCAGGGGCGTCAGCCCCAGCATTTT.

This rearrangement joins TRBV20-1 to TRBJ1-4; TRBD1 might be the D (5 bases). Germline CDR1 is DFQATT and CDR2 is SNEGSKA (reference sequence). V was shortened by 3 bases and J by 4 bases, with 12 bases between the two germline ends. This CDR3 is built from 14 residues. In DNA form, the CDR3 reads TGCAGTGCTAGTCCGGGGGAGATTAATGAAAAACTGTTTTTT. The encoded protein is CSASPGEINEKLFF.

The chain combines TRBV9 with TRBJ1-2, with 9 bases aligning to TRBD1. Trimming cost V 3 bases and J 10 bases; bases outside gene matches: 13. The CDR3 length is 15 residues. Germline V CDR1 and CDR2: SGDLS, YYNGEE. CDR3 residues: CASSAPSRDRVLYTF. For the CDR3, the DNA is TGTGCCAGCAGCGCCCCGTCCCGGGACAGGGTTCTCTACACCTTC.

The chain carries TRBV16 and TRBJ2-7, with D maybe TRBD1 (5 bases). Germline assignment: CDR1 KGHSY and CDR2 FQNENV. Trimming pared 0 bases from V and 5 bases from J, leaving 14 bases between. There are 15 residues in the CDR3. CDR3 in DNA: TGTGCCAGCAGCCAATCGACCGGCAGGGTCAACGAGCAGTACTTC. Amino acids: CASSQSTGRVNEQYF. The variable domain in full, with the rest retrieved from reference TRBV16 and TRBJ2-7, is GEEVAQTPKHLVRGEGQKAKLYCAPIKGHSYVFWYQQVLKNEFKFLISFQNENVFDETGMPKERFSAKCLPNSPCSLEIQATKLEDSAVYFCASSQSTGRVNEQYFGPGTRLTVT.

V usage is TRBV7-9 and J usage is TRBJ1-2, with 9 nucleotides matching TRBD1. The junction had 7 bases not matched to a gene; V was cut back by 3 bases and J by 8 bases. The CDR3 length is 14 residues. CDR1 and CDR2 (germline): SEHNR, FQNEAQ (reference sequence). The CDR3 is CASSFLGQGRGYTF. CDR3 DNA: TGTGCCAGCAGCTTCCTAGGACAGGGGAGAGGCTACACCTTC.

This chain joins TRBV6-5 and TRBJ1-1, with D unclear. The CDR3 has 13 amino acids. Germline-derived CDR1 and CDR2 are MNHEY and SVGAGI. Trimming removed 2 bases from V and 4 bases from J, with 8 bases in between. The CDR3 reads CASSYNRGTEAFF. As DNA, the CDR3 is TGTGCCAGCAGTTACAATCGGGGCACTGAAGCTTTCTTT.

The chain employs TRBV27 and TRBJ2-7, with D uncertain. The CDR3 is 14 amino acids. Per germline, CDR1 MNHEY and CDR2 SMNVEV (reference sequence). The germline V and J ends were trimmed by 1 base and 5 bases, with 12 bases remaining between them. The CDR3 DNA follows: TGTGCCAGCAGTTTATACCCCTCGAGCGACGAGCAGTACTTC. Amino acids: CASSLYPSSDEQYF.

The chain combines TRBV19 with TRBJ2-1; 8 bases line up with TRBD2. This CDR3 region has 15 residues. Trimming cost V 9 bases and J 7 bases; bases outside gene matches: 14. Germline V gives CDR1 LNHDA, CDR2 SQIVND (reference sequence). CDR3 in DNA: TGTGCCAGAAACTTACCCGGGACTAGTAAGAATGAGCAGTTCTTC. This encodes CARNLPGTSKNEQFF.

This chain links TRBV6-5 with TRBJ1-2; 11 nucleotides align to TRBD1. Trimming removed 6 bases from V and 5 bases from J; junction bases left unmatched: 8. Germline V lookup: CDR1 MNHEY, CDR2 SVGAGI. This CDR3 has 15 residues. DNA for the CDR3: TGTGCCAGCAGGCGGACAGGGGGCACGAGATATGGCTACACCTTC. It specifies CASRRTGGTRYGYTF.

The chain's CDR3 is CASSWGGNTEAFF. The CDR3 nucleotides read TGTGCCAGCAGTTGGGGGGGGAACACTGAAGCTTTCTTT. This chain uses TRBV2 with TRBJ1-1; the D gene is possibly TRBD1 (5 bases). The CDR3 contains 13 residues. Germline CDR1 and CDR2: SNHLY and FYNNEI. Between the trimmed V and J ends, which lost 5 bases and 1 base, there was a span of 8 bases.

CDR3 region: CASSLRPSGSEFF. The CDR3 DNA sequence: TGTGCCAGCAGTTTACGTCCTAGCGGCTCCGAGTTCTTC. The chain carries TRBV28 and TRBJ2-1; 7 positions match TRBD2. The V gene's germline CDR1 is MDHEN and CDR2 SYDVKM. The CDR3 length is 13 residues. After removal of 2 bases from V and 14 bases from J, the junction contained 9 bases not matched to a gene.